This T cell receptor (beta chain) comes out of a study of cytomegalovirus exposure and HLA in healthy donors. Study details: Earlier sequencing of approximately 180 million T cells yielded approximately 120 million unique TCR beta sequences. Membership in the Caucasian-associated ancestry cluster was found for 65% to 85% of 300 to 500 genotyped donors. Study-wide points: Common viral pathogens were later found to be apparently linked to several of the most significant clusters.

Germline CDR1 LNHDA, CDR2 SQIVND (reference sequence). The junction had 9 bases not matched to a gene; V was cut back by 5 bases and J by 3 bases. This CDR3 comprises 15 residues. The primer mix had 60 Vbeta and 13 Jbeta primers. Sequencing used immunoSEQ multiplex PCR; TCRdb keeps in-frame clones, though not all of them. Seen here are approximately 140,000 clones, about three quarters observed once, and the top ten hold 13% to 15%. With regard to this clone: Its matching antigen is unknown.

The rearrangement links TRBV19 to TRBJ1-1; 7 nucleotides match TRBD1. The TCR comes from a human donor in good health. The sample taken for sequencing was PBMCs. The CDR3 DNA sequence: TGTGCCAGTAGTGGCAAACAGGGGTCCCACACTGAAGCTTTCTTT. This translates into CASSGKQGSHTEAFF. Full variable domain (rest looked up from reference TRBV19 and TRBJ1-1): DGGITQSPKYLFRKEGQNVTLSCEQNLNHDAMYWYRQDPGQGLRLIYYSQIVNDFQKGDIAEGYSVSREKKESFPLTVTSAQKNPTAFYLCASSGKQGSHTEAFFGQGTRLTVV.